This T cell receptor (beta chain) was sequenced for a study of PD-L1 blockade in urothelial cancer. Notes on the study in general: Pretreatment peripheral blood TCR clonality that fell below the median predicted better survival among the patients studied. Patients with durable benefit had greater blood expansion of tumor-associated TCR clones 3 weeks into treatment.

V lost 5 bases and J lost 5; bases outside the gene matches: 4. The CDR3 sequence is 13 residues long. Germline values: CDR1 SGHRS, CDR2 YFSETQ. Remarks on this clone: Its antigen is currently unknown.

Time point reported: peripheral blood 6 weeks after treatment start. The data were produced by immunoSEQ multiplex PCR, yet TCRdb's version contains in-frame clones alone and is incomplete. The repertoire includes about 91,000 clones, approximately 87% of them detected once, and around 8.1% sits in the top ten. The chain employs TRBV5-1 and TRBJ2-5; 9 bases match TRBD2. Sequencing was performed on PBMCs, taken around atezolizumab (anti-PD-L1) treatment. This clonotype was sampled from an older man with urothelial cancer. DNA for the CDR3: TGCGCCAGCAGACTAGCGGGTCCCGAGACCCAGTACTTC. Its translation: CASRLAGPETQYF.